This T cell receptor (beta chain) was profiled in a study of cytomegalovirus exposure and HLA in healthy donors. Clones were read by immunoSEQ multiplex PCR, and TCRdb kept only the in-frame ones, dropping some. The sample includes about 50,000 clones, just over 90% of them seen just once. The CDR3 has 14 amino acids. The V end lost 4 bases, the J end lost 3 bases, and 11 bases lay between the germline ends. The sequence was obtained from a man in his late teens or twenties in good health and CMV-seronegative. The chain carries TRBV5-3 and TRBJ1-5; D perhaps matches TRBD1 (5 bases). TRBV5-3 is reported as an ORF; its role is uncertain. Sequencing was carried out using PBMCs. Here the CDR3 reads CARSPDSNNQPQHF. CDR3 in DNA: TGTGCCAGAAGCCCTGACAGTAACAATCAGCCCCAGCATTTT.